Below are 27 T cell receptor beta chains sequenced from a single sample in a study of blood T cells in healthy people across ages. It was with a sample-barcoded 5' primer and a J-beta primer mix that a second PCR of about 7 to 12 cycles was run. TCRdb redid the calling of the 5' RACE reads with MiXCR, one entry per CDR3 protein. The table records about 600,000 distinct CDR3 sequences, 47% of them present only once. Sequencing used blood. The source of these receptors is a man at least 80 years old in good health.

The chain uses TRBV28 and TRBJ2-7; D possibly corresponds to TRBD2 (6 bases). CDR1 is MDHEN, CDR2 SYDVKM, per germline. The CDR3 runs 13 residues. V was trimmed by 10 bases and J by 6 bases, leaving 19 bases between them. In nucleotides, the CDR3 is TGTGCCATCCTCCGTCAGCACGGGGGCGAGCAGTACTTC. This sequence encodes CAILRQHGGEQYF.

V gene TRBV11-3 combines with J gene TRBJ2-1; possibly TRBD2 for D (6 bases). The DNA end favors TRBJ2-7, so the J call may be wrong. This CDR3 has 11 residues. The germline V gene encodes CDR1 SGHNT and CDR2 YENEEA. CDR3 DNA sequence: TGTGCCAGCAGATGCGCGGGGGAGCAGTACTTC. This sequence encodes CASRCAGEQYF.

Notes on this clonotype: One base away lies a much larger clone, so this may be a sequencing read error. CDR3 coding DNA: TGTGCCGGCAGTTTGGACAGGGGGAATGGCTACACCTTC. This codes for CAGSLDRGNGYTF. V and J are TRBV6-6 and TRBJ1-2, with 10 positions matching TRBD1. CDR3 length: 13 amino acids. Germline CDR1 MNHNY, CDR2 SVGAGI (reference sequence).

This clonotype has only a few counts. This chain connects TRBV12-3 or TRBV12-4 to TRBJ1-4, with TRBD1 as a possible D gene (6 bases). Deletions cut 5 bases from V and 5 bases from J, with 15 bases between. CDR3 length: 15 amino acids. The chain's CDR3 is CASSTRQGRNEKLFF. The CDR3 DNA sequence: TGTGCCAGCAGTACCCGGCAGGGGCGAAATGAAAAACTGTTTTTT.

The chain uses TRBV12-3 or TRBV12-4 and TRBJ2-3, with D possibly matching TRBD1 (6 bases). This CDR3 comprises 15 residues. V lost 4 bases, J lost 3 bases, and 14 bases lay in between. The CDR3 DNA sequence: TGTGCCAGCAGTTCTAGGGAACAGGGAACAGATACGCAGTATTTT. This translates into CASSSREQGTDTQYF.

CDR3 sequence: CASSLRLAAGNTIYF. The CDR3 nucleotides are TGTGCCAGCAGCTTAAGACTGGCGGCTGGAAACACCATATATTTT. The chain links TRBV7-9 to TRBJ1-3; unclear D gene. This CDR3 has 15 amino acids. CDR1 SEHNR and CDR2 FQNEAQ come from the germline V gene (reference sequence). Trimming stripped 2 bases from V and 2 bases from J, with 10 bases between. The full variable domain, in which reference TRBV7-9 and TRBJ1-3 provide the parts outside the CDR3, is DTGVSQNPRHKITKRGQNVTFRCDPISEHNRLYWYRQTLGQGPEFLTYFQNEAQLEKSRLLSDRFSAERPKGSFSTLEIQRTEQGDSAMYLCASSLRLAAGNTIYFGEGSWLTVV.

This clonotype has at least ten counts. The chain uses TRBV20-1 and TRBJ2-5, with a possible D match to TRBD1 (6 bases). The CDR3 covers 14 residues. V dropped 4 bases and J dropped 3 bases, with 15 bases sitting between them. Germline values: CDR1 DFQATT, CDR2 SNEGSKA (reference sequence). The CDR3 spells CSANLQGREETQYF. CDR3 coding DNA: TGCAGTGCTAATCTACAGGGTCGGGAAGAGACCCAGTACTTC.

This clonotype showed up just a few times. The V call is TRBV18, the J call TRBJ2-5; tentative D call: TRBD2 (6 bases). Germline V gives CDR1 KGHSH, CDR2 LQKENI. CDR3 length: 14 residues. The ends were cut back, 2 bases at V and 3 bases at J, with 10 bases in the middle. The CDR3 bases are TGTGCCAGCTCACCAGGATCGGGAGAAGAGACCCAGTACTTC. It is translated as CASSPGSGEETQYF. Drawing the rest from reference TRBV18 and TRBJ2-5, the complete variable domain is NAGVMQNPRHLVRRRGQEARLRCSPMKGHSHVYWYRQLPEEGLKFMVYLQKENIIDESGMPKERFSAEFPKEGPSILRIQQVVRGDSAAYFCASSPGSGEETQYFGPGTRLLVL.

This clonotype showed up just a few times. The CDR3 nucleotides are TGCAGTGCTAGAGCCCCGACAGGCGCCCCCGCTTTTGACTATGGCTACACCTTC. This codes for CSARAPTGAPAFDYGYTF. This rearrangement joins TRBV20-1 to TRBJ1-2, with D perhaps TRBD1 (6 bases). Trimming stripped 1 base from V and 3 bases from J, with 24 bases between. The CDR3 runs to 18 residues. Germline CDR1 and CDR2: DFQATT and SNEGSKA (reference sequence).

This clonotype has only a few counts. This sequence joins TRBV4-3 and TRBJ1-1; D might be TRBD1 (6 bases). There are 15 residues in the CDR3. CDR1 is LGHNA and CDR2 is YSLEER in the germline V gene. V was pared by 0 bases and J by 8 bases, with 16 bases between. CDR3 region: CASSQDAGLRGEAFF. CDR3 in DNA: TGCGCCAGCAGCCAAGATGCAGGGCTGAGGGGGGAAGCTTTCTTT.

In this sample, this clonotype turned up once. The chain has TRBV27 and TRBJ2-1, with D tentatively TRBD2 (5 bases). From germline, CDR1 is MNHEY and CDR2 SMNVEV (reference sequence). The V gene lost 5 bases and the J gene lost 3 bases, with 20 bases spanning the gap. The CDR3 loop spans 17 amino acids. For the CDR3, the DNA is TGTGCCAGCAGTGCGGGCGGTCGCGGACCCTACTACAATGAGCAGTTCTTC. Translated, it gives CASSAGGRGPYYNEQFF.

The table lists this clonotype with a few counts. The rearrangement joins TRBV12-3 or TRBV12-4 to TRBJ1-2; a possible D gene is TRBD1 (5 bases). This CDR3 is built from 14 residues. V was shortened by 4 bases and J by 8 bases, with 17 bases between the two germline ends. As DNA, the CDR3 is TGTGCCAGCAGTTCAGGATTGCAGGGCCAGGGCTACACCTTC. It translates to CASSSGLQGQGYTF.

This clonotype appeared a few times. Written as DNA, the CDR3 is TGTGCCAGCAGCTCGCGGCAGGGCTACACCTTC. This gives the protein CASSSRQGYTF. The V call is TRBV7-3, the J call TRBJ1-2, with D hard to call. The CDR3 runs to 11 residues. V lost 4 bases to trimming and J lost 8 bases, with 8 bases between them. CDR1 and CDR2 (germline): SGHTA, FQGTGA.

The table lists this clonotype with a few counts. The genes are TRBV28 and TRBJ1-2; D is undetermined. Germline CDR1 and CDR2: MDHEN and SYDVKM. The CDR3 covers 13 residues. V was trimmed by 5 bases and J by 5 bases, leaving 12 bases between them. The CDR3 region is CASSPTAPYGYTF. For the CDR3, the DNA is TGTGCCAGCAGTCCCACAGCGCCATATGGCTACACCTTC.

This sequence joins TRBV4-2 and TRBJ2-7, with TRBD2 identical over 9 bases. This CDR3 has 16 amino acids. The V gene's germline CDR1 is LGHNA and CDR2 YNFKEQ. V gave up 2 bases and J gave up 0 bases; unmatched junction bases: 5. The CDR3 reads CASSQYPAGGSYEQYF. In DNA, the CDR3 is TGTGCCAGCAGCCAATATCCAGCGGGAGGCTCCTACGAGCAGTACTTC.

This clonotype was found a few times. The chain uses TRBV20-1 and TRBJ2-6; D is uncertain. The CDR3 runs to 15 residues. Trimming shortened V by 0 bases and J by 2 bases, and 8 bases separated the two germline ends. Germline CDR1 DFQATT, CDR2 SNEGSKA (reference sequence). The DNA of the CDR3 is TGCAGTGCTAGAGATCGCGGAGCTGGGGCCAACGTCCTGACTTTC. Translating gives CSARDRGAGANVLTF.

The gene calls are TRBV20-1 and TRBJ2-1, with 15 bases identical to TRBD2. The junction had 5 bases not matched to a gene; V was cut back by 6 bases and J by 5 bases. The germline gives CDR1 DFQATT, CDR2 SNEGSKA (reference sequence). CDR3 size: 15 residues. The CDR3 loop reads CSARGLAGGNNEQFF. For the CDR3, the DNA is TGCAGTGCCCGGGGACTAGCGGGAGGAAACAATGAGCAGTTCTTC.

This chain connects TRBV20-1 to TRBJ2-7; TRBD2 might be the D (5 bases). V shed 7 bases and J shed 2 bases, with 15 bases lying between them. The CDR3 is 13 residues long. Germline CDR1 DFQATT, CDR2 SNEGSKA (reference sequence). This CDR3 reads CSVLGGLAYEQYF. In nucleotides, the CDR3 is TGCAGTGTCCTGGGCGGGCTCGCCTACGAGCAGTACTTC.

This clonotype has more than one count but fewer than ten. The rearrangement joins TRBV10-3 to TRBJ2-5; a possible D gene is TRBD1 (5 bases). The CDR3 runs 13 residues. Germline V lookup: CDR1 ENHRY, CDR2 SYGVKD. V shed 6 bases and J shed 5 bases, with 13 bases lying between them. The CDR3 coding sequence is TGTGCCATCAGCGACAGAACTGAGGAGACCCAGTACTTC. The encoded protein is CAISDRTEETQYF.

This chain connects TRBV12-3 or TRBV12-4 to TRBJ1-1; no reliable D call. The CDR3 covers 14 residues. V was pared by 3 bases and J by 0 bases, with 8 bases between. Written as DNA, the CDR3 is TGTGCCAGCAGTTTCCCCCCACTGAACACTGAAGCTTTCTTT. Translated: CASSFPPLNTEAFF.

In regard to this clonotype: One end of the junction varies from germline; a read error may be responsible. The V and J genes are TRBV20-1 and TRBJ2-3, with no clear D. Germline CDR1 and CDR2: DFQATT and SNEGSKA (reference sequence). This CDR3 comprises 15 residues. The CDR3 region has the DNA TGCAGTGCTAGAGGGGGTAGCCTCATCACAGATACGCGGTATTTT. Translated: CSARGGSLITDTRYF.

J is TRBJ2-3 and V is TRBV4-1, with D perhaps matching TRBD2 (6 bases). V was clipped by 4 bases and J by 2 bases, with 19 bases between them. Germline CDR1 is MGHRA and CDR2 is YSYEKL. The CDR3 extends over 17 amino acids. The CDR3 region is CASSPKLGREHTDTQYF. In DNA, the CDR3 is TGCGCCAGCAGCCCCAAACTGGGACGGGAGCACACAGATACGCAGTATTTT.

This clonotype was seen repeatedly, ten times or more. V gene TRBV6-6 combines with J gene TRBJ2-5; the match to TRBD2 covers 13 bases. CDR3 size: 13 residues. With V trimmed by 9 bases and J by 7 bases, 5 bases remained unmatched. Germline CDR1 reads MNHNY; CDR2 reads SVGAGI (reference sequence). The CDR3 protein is CASAGTSGATQYF. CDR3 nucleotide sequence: TGTGCCAGTGCGGGGACTAGCGGGGCGACCCAGTACTTC.

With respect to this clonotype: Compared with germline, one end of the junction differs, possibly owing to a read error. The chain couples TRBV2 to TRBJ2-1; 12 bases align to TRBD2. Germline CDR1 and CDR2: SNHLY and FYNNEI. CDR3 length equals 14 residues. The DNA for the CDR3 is TGTGCCAGCAGTGCCACTAGCGGGAGGAATGAGCGGTTCTTC. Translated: CASSATSGRNERFF.

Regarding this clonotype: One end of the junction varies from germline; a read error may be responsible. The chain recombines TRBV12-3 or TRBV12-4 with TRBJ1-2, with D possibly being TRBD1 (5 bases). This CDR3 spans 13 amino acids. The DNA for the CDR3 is TGTGCCAGCAGTCCGGGGACTAACTATGGCTACATCTTC. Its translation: CASSPGTNYGYIF.

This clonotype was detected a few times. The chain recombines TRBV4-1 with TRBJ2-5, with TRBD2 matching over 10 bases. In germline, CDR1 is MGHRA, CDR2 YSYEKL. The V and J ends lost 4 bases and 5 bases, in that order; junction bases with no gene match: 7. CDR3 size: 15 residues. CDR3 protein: CASSPLGLAAETQYF. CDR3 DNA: TGCGCCAGCAGCCCCTTAGGACTAGCGGCGGAGACCCAGTACTTC.

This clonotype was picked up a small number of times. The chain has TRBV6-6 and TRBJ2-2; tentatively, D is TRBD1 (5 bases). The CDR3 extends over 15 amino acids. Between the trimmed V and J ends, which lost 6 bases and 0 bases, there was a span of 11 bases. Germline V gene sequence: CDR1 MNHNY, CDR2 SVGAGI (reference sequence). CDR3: CASSTTEPNTGELFF. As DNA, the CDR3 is TGTGCCAGCAGCACGACAGAGCCGAACACCGGGGAGCTGTTTTTT.